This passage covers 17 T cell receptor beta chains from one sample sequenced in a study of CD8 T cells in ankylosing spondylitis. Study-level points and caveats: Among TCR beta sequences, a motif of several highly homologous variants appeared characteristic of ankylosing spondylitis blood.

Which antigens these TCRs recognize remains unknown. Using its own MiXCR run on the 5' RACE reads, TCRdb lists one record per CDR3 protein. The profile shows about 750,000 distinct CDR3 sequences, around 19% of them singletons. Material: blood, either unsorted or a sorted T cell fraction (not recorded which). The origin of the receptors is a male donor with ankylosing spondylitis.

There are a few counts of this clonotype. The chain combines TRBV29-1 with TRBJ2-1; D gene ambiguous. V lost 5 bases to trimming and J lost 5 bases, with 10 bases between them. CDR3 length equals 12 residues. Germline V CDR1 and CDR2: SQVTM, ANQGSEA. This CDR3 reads CSVQDGNNEQFF. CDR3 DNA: TGCAGCGTTCAGGACGGAAACAATGAGCAGTTCTTC.

CDR3 loop: CASSIRGKSSYNSPLHF. The CDR3 DNA reads TGCGCCAGCAGTATCAGGGGGAAGAGCTCCTATAATTCACCCCTCCACTTT. V usage is TRBV4-3 and J usage is TRBJ1-6; 7 bases map to TRBD1. CDR1 LGHNA and CDR2 YSLEER come from the germline V gene. The V segment lost 6 bases and the J segment 0 bases; nucleotides outside the gene matches: 8. The CDR3 totals 17 residues.

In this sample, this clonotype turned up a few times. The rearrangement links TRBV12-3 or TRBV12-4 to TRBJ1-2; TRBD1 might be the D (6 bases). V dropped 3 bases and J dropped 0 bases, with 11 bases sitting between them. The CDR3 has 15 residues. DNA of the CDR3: TGTGCCAGCAGTTTCGCCGGACAGCCTAACTATGGCTACACCTTC. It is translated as CASSFAGQPNYGYTF.

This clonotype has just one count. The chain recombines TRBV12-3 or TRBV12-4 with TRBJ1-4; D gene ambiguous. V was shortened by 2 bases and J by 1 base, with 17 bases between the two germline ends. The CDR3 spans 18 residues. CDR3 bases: TGTGCCAGCAGTTTATGGCCCACGACTTACCAAACTAATGAAAAACTGTTTTTT. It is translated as CASSLWPTTYQTNEKLFF.

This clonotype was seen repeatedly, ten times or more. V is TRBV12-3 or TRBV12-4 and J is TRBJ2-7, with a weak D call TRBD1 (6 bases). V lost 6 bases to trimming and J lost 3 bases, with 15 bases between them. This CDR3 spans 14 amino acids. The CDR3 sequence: CASSLDSKIYEQYF. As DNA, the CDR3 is TGTGCCAGCAGCCTGGACAGTAAAATCTACGAGCAGTACTTC.

CDR3 sequence reads: CASSQGVFGELFF. DNA of the CDR3: TGCGCCAGCAGCCAAGGAGTCTTCGGGGAGCTGTTTTTT. The V and J genes are TRBV4-3 and TRBJ2-2; no clear D. Germline CDR1 reads LGHNA; CDR2 reads YSLEER. The CDR3 is made up of 13 amino acids. V was trimmed by 1 base and J by 7 bases, leaving 7 bases between them.

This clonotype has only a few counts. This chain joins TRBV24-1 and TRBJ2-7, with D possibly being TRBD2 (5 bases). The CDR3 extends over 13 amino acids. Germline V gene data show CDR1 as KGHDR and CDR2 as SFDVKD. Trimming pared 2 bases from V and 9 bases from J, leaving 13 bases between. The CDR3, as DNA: TGTGCCACCAGTGATTGGAGGACTGTCGGGCAGTACTTC. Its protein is CATSDWRTVGQYF.

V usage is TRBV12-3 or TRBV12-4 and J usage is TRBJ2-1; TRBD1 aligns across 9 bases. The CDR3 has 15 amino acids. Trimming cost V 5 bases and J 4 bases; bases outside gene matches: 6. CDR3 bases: TGTGCCAGCAGTGCCGGGACAGGGAAATACAATGAGCAGTTCTTC. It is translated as CASSAGTGKYNEQFF.

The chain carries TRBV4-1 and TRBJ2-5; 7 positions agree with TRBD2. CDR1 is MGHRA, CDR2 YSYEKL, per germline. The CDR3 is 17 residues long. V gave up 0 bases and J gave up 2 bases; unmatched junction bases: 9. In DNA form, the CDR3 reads TGCGCCAGCAGCCAAGAACAGGCGTGGGGAGGGCAAGAGACCCAGTACTTC. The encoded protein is CASSQEQAWGGQETQYF.

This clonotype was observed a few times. CDR3 in DNA: TGTGCCAGCAGCGATACGACTAGCGGGGGTGAGTCCTACAATGAGCAGTTCTTC. It yields the protein CASSDTTSGGESYNEQFF. V gene TRBV11-1 combines with J gene TRBJ2-1; 12 positions match TRBD2. Germline-derived CDR1 and CDR2 are SGHAT and FQDESV (reference sequence). The CDR3 runs to 18 residues. V trimming: 5 bases; J trimming: 1 base; junction bases outside the gene matches: 9.

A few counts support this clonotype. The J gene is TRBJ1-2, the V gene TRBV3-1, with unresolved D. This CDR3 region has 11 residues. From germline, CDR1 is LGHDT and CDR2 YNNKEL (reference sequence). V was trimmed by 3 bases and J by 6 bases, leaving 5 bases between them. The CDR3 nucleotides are TGTGCCAGCAGCCACACGCATGGCTACACCTTC. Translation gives CASSHTHGYTF.

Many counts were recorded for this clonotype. CDR3 bases: TGTGCCAGCAGTTTAGGCCTAGGGAGCAATCAGCCCCAGCATTTT. Translation gives CASSLGLGSNQPQHF. The J gene is TRBJ1-5, the V gene TRBV28; D not certain. V lost 2 bases and J 1 base, leaving 9 bases between the germline ends. The CDR3 loop spans 15 amino acids. Germline V lookup: CDR1 MDHEN, CDR2 SYDVKM.

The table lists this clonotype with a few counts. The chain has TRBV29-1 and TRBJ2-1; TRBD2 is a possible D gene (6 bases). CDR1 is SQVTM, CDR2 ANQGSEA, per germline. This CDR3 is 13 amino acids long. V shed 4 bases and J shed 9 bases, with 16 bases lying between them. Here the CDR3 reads CSVVGGWGVEQFF. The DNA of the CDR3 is TGCAGCGTTGTCGGCGGGTGGGGGGTTGAGCAGTTCTTC.

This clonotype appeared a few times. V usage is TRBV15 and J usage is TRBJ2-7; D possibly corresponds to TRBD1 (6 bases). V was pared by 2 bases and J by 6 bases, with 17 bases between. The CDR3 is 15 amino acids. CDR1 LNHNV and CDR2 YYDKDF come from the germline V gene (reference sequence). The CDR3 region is CATSRHRDPGSEQYF. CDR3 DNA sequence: TGTGCCACCAGCAGACACAGGGATCCGGGTTCCGAGCAGTACTTC.

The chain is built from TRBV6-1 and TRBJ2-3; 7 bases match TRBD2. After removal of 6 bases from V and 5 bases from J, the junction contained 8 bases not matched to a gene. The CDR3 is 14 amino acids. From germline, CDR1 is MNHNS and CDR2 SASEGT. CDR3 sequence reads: CASSPGLVRDTQYF. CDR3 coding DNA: TGTGCCAGCAGCCCCGGACTAGTTCGAGATACGCAGTATTTT.

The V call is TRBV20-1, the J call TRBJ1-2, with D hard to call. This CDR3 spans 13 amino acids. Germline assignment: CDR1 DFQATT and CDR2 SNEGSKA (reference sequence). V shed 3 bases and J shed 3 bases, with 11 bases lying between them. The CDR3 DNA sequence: TGCAGTGCTAGGCAAACAGTGGACTATGGCTACACCTTC. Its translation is CSARQTVDYGYTF.

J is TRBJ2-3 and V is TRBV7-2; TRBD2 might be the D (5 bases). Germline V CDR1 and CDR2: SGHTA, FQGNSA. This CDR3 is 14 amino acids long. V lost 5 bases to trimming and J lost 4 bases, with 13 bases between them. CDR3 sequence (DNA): TGTGCCAGCAGCACAGTGGAGGTATCAGATACGCAGTATTTT. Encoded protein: CASSTVEVSDTQYF. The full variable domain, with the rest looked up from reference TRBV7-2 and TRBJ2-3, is GAGVSQSPSNKVTEKGKDVELRCDPISGHTALYWYRQSLGQGLEFLIYFQGNSAPDKSGLPSDRFSAERTGGSVSTLTIQRTQQEDSAVYLCASSTVEVSDTQYFGPGTRLTVL.